The 12 T cell receptor beta chains listed next were all sequenced from one sample in a study of shared clonotypes between healthy human individuals. Method: immunoSEQ multiplex PCR; TCRdb's copy keeps in-frame clones and lacks some. There are about 710,000 clones in the sample; about two thirds occur only once, and under 2% lies in the top ten. Material: memory CD4+ T cells sorted from blood. Specified subset: CD45RA-negative fraction. All receptors derive from a woman in her twenties or thirties in good health.

This clone was counted a single time. The J gene is TRBJ2-7, the V gene TRBV7-8, with 9 bases lining up with TRBD2. Germline V lookup: CDR1 SGHVS, CDR2 FQNEAQ. CDR3 size: 15 residues. V shed 6 bases and J 0 bases; nucleotides not matched to a gene: 6. Here the CDR3 reads CASRFSGSSSYEQYF. The CDR3 region has the DNA TGTGCCAGCAGATTTAGCGGGAGTAGCTCCTACGAGCAGTACTTC.

CDR3 in DNA: TGCGCCAGCAGTGAGTCGAGGGGGGTCCAAGAGACCCAGTACTTC. Translating gives CASSESRGVQETQYF. The genes are TRBV10-2 and TRBJ2-5, with D perhaps being TRBD1 or TRBD2 (6 bases each). In germline, CDR1 is WSHSY, CDR2 SAAADI. This CDR3 is built from 15 residues. With 0 bases removed from V and 1 base from J, the gap between germline ends came to 9 bases.

This chain's CDR3 is CASSPTPGTGVGEQYF. CDR3 nucleotides: TGTGCCAGCAGCCCTACCCCCGGGACAGGAGTAGGCGAGCAGTACTTC. The chain links TRBV28 to TRBJ2-7, with 8 bases that match TRBD1. V dropped 6 bases and J dropped 6; count of bases not matched to a gene: 16. The CDR3 covers 16 residues. The germline CDR1 and CDR2 sequences are MDHEN and SYDVKM.

The gene calls are TRBV25-1 and TRBJ2-7, with D possibly TRBD2 on 5 matching bases. The V end lost 10 bases, the J end lost 3 bases, and 13 bases lay between the germline ends. The CDR3 totals 12 residues. In germline, CDR1 is MGHDK, CDR2 SYGVNS. In DNA form, the CDR3 reads TGTGCCACCGCCCCCGAGGGCTACGAGCAGTACTTC. It codes for CATAPEGYEQYF.

V is TRBV9 and J is TRBJ2-2; D may be TRBD1 (6 bases). The CDR3 contains 16 residues. CDR1 SGDLS and CDR2 YYNGEE come from the germline V gene. With 0 bases removed from V and 0 bases from J, the gap between germline ends came to 9 bases. The DNA of the CDR3 is TGTGCCAGCAGCGTAGTAGGGGGAACGAACACCGGGGAGCTGTTTTTT. Translating gives CASSVVGGTNTGELFF.

V is TRBV6-6 and J is TRBJ1-5, with D maybe TRBD1 (6 bases). The V gene lost 4 bases and the J gene lost 5 bases, with 18 bases spanning the gap. The CDR3 is 16 residues long. Germline loops: CDR1 MNHNY, CDR2 SVGAGI (reference sequence). CDR3 sequence reads: CASSLPRGQGDQPQHF. The CDR3 bases are TGTGCCAGCAGTTTACCCAGGGGCCAGGGCGATCAGCCCCAGCATTTT.

V usage is TRBV5-1 and J usage is TRBJ2-2; no firm D call. This CDR3 is 12 amino acids long. Germline values: CDR1 SGHRS, CDR2 YFSETQ. The V and J ends lost 4 bases and 6 bases respectively, with 7 bases between them. The CDR3 here is CASSNVAGELFF. DNA for the CDR3: TGCGCCAGCAGCAATGTGGCCGGGGAGCTGTTTTTT. Full variable domain (missing parts from reference TRBV5-1 and TRBJ2-2): KAGVTQTPRYLIKTRGQQVTLSCSPISGHRSVSWYQQTPGQGLQFLFEYFSETQRNKGNFPGRFSGRQFSNSRSEMNVSTLELGDSALYLCASSNVAGELFFGEGSRLTVL.

V gene TRBV2 combines with J gene TRBJ1-5; unclear D gene. The CDR3 totals 12 residues. CDR1 and CDR2 (germline): SNHLY, FYNNEI. V was pared by 2 bases and J by 9 bases, with 8 bases between. For the CDR3, the DNA is TGTGCCAGCAGTGAATACCCCGGGCCCCAGCATTTT. Encoded protein: CASSEYPGPQHF.

This clone appeared a few times. The CDR3 sequence is CASNSLGIGYGYTF. DNA for the CDR3: TGTGCCAGCAACTCCCTGGGTATCGGCTATGGCTACACCTTC. The rearrangement uses TRBV2 and TRBJ1-2, with D unclear. The CDR3 has 14 amino acids. The germline V gene encodes CDR1 SNHLY and CDR2 FYNNEI. Between the trimmed V and J ends, which lost 7 bases and 4 bases, there was a span of 16 bases.

The chain uses TRBV19 and TRBJ2-3; 8 bases align to TRBD2. From germline, CDR1 is LNHDA and CDR2 SQIVND (reference sequence). The CDR3 length is 18 residues. The J segment lost 6 bases and the V segment lost 5 bases, leaving 19 bases of the junction unmatched. CDR3 amino acids: CASSVRLGTRILLDTQYF. DNA for the CDR3: TGTGCCAGTAGTGTCAGACTAGGGACTAGAATCCTCCTCGATACGCAGTATTTT.

This chain links TRBV6-6 with TRBJ1-5; TRBD1 might be the D (6 bases). The V and J ends lost 6 bases and 4 bases respectively, with 16 bases between them. The germline V gene encodes CDR1 MNHNY and CDR2 SVGAGI (reference sequence). The CDR3 totals 15 residues. CDR3 in amino acids: CASSTPSGENQPQHF. In DNA, the CDR3 is TGTGCCAGCAGCACGCCCTCAGGGGAAAATCAGCCCCAGCATTTT.

The chain is built from TRBV7-2 and TRBJ2-7; 7 bases are a match to TRBD2. V was pared by 5 bases and J by 0 bases, with 4 bases of the junction left unmatched. This CDR3 contains 14 residues. Germline V lookup: CDR1 SGHTA, CDR2 FQGNSA. The CDR3 reads CASSRSGRSYEQYF. Written as DNA, the CDR3 is TGTGCCAGCAGCCGTAGCGGGCGCTCCTACGAGCAGTACTTC.